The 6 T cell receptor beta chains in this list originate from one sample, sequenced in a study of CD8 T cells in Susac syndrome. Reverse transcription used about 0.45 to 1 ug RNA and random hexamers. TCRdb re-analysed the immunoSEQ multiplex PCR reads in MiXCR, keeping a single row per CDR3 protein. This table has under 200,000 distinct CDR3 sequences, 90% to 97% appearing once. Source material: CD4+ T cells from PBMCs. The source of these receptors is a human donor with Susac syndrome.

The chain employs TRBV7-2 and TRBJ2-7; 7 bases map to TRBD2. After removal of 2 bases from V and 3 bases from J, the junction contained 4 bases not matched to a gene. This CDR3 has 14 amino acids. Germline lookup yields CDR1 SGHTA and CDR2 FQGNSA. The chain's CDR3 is CASSLSWTSYEQYF. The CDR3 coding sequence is TGTGCCAGCAGCTTAAGTTGGACTAGCTACGAGCAGTACTTC.

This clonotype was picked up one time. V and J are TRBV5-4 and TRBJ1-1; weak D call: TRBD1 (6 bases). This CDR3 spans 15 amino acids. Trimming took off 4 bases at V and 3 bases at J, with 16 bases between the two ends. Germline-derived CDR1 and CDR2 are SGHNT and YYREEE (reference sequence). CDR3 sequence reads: CASSKPFKGDTEAFF. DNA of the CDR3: TGTGCCAGCAGCAAGCCCTTTAAGGGGGACACTGAAGCTTTCTTT.

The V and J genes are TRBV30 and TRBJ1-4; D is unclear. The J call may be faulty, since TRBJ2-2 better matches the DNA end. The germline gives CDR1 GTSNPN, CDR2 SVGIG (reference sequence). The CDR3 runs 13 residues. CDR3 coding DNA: TGTGCCTGGAGTGTATACGAAGGAGAGGAGCTGTTTTTT. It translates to CAWSVYEGEELFF.

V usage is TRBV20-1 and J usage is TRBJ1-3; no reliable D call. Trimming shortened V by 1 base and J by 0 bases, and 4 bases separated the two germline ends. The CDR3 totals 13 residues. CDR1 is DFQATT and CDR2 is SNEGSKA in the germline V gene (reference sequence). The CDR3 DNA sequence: TGCAGTGCTAGAGTTAACTCTGGAAACACCATATATTTT. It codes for CSARVNSGNTIYF.

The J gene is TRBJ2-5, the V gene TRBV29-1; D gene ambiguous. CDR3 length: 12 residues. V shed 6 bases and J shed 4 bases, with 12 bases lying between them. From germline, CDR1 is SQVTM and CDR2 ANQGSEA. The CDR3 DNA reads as TGCAGCGTGCCAAGGATAGGAGAGACCCAGTACTTC. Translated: CSVPRIGETQYF.

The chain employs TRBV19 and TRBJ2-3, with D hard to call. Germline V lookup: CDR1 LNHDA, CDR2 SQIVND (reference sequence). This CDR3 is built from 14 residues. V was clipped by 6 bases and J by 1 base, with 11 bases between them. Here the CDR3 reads CASSPLRGTDTQYF. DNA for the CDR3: TGTGCCAGTAGCCCACTCCGGGGCACAGATACGCAGTATTTT.